These 2 T cell receptor beta chains share one sample of origin, sequenced in a study of Graves' ophthalmopathy and Graves' hyperthyroidism. Transcripts of RNA were the source for amplifying TCR beta CDR3 regions. HTBI primers served in a first-round RT-PCR, which a second-round multiplex PCR followed. TCRdb passed the multiplex PCR reads through MiXCR, listing each CDR3 protein once. The data hold hundreds of thousands of distinct CDR3 sequences, with over 40% observed a single time. Sequenced: peripheral blood. The receptors derive from an adult man with Graves' ophthalmopathy.

This clonotype occurred many times. V gene TRBV19 combines with J gene TRBJ1-5; the D is unclear. Germline V gene lookup returns CDR1 LNHDA and CDR2 SQIVND (reference sequence). V was pared by 4 bases and J by 3 bases, with 10 bases between. This CDR3 comprises 14 residues. CDR3 protein: CASSTPGTNQPQHF. The CDR3, as DNA: TGTGCCAGTAGTACCCCAGGAACCAATCAGCCCCAGCATTTT.

This clonotype was recorded at least ten times. The chain carries TRBV12-3 or TRBV12-4 and TRBJ2-7; 7 nucleotides align to TRBD2. The V and J ends lost 4 bases and 1 base, in that order; junction bases with no gene match: 1. The CDR3 runs 13 residues. CDR3 bases: TGTGCCAGCAGTTGGGAGGGATCCTACGAGCAGTACTTC. It specifies CASSWEGSYEQYF.